This T cell receptor beta chain was sequenced for a study of T cell therapy after organ transplantation. Regarding time point: 4-8 weeks after completion of therapy. This clone was seen a few times. Its antigen remains unknown. Only in-frame clones appear in the TCRdb table, and some are missing; sequencing was by immunoSEQ multiplex PCR. This table holds more than 2,500 clones, approximately 82% found once. Specimen: CD8+ T cells from blood, collected after autologous CMV-specific T cell therapy. This TCR came from a human patient who had received a solid organ transplant and had CMV disease. A share of the T cells may be of graft donor origin.

This chain's CDR3 is CASSITGTGNTIYF. DNA for the CDR3: TGTGCCAGCAGTATTACCGGGACAGGGAACACCATATATTTT. The chain recombines TRBV27 with TRBJ1-3, with 9 bases fitting TRBD1. The CDR3 sequence is 14 residues long. V lost 5 bases to trimming and J lost 7 bases; unmatched junction nucleotides: 6. Germline V lookup: CDR1 MNHEY, CDR2 SMNVEV (reference sequence).